The 18 T cell receptor beta chains listed next were all sequenced from one sample in a study of metastatic and nonmetastatic thyroid tumors. TCRdb reassembled clones from the PCR reads with MiXCR. The sample records 20,000 or so clones, less than 45% being singletons. Patients were all untreated before their thyroid surgery. The sequenced sample was blood. Receptors were obtained from a male donor with papillary thyroid cancer or a benign thyroid nodule (not recorded which). Some clones in this sample may be carry-over from other donors' samples.

The chain uses TRBV5-1 and TRBJ2-3; D gene uncertain. Deletions cut 0 bases from V and 6 bases from J, with 14 bases between. The CDR3 is 15 residues long. The germline gives CDR1 SGHRS, CDR2 YFSETQ. CDR3 coding DNA: TGCGCCAGCAGCTTGGCTGGGTCTCTCGGGGATACGCAGTATTTT. Amino acid sequence: CASSLAGSLGDTQYF.

This chain uses TRBV7-9 with TRBJ1-3; D is unresolved. The CDR3 has 15 residues. Germline CDR1 SEHNR, CDR2 FQNEAQ (reference sequence). V was trimmed by 1 base and J by 3 bases, leaving 10 bases between them. The CDR3 loop is CASSLEGRSGNTIYF. CDR3 coding DNA: TGTGCCAGCAGCTTAGAGGGCAGAAGTGGAAACACCATATATTTT.

The sample holds many counts of this clone. The J gene is TRBJ2-7, the V gene TRBV3-1; D may be TRBD1 (6 bases). Germline V gene data show CDR1 as LGHDT and CDR2 as YNNKEL (reference sequence). V lost 4 bases to trimming and J lost 3 bases, with 10 bases between them. The CDR3 totals 13 residues. The DNA for the CDR3 is TGTGCCAGCAGCCGTCTAGGGGGCTACGAGCAGTACTTC. Protein sequence: CASSRLGGYEQYF.

This clone was seen only once. V and J are TRBV11-2 and TRBJ2-3, with 8 bases matching TRBD2. Germline CDR1 is SGHAT and CDR2 is FQNNGV. The CDR3 loop spans 17 amino acids. The V and J ends lost 1 base and 5 bases, in that order; junction bases with no gene match: 11. CDR3 DNA: TGTGCCAGCAGCTTAGGTGTCGCGGGAGGAAGGGGAGATACGCAGTATTTT. This sequence encodes CASSLGVAGGRGDTQYF. The full variable domain, with the rest looked up from reference TRBV11-2 and TRBJ2-3, is EAGVAQSPRYKIIEKRQSVAFWCNPISGHATLYWYQQILGQGPKLLIQFQNNGVVDDSQLPKDRFSAERLKGVDSTLKIQPAKLEDSAVYLCASSLGVAGGRGDTQYFGPGTRLTVL.

The rearrangement uses TRBV6-1 and TRBJ2-6, with a possible D match to TRBD2 (6 bases). CDR1 is MNHNS, CDR2 SASEGT, per germline. Trimming cost V 3 bases and J 3 bases, with 12 bases left between them. The CDR3 extends over 16 amino acids. In DNA form, the CDR3 reads TGTGCCAGCAGTGAGTCAGACGGGAGTGGGGCCAACGTCCTGACTTTC. Amino acids: CASSESDGSGANVLTF.

This chain joins TRBV7-2 and TRBJ2-7, with TRBD1 identical over 9 bases. Trimming removed 6 bases from V and 1 base from J; junction bases left unmatched: 7. Per the germline V gene, CDR1 is SGHTA and CDR2 is FQGNSA. CDR3 length equals 15 residues. DNA for the CDR3: TGTGCCAGCAGAAAACCGGGACAGGGATCCTACGAGCAGTACTTC. This sequence encodes CASRKPGQGSYEQYF.

The V call is TRBV11-1, the J call TRBJ2-2, with 8 bases aligning to TRBD2. This CDR3 spans 17 amino acids. Trimming cost V 3 bases and J 6 bases; bases outside gene matches: 12. Per the germline V gene, CDR1 is SGHAT and CDR2 is FQDESV (reference sequence). DNA of the CDR3: TGTGCCAGCAGCTTTAAACGGCTAGCGGGCGTAGCCGGGGAGCTGTTTTTT. Translated: CASSFKRLAGVAGELFF.

A word on this clone: One end of the junction varies from germline; a read error may be responsible. This chain uses TRBV19 with TRBJ2-7, with TRBD1 matching over 10 bases. The CDR3 is 15 residues long. Germline V gene lookup returns CDR1 LNHDA and CDR2 SQIVND (reference sequence). CDR3 DNA sequence: TGTGCCAGTAGTATAGGGGGACAGGGGATACGTGAGCAGCACTTC. Protein: CASSIGGQGIREQHF.

This chain uses TRBV18 with TRBJ1-6, with 7 bases lining up with TRBD1. The J segment lost 7 bases and the V segment lost 1 base, leaving 10 bases of the junction unmatched. The CDR3 totals 17 residues. Germline V gene data show CDR1 as KGHSH and CDR2 as LQKENI. The CDR3 sequence: CASSPRIWARGNSPLHF. CDR3 in DNA: TGTGCCAGCTCACCACGGATTTGGGCCAGGGGGAATTCACCCCTCCACTTT.

This clone was detected a few times. The rearrangement links TRBV19 to TRBJ2-4; 8 bases match TRBD1. With V trimmed by 6 bases and J by 5 bases, 6 bases remained unmatched. The germline V gene has CDR1 LNHDA and CDR2 SQIVND (reference sequence). The CDR3 sequence is 14 residues long. For the CDR3, the DNA is TGTGCCAGTAGCCAGGACAGGGTCCAAAACATTCAGTACTTC. It translates to CASSQDRVQNIQYF. The variable domain in full, with the rest retrieved from reference TRBV19 and TRBJ2-4, is DGGITQSPKYLFRKEGQNVTLSCEQNLNHDAMYWYRQDPGQGLRLIYYSQIVNDFQKGDIAEGYSVSREKKESFPLTVTSAQKNPTAFYLCASSQDRVQNIQYFGAGTRLSVL.

By share, this clone ranks as medium-sized. This rearrangement joins TRBV5-1 to TRBJ2-7; D gene uncertain. CDR3 length: 15 residues. The V gene's germline CDR1 is SGHRS and CDR2 YFSETQ. The ends were cut back, 0 bases at V and 3 bases at J, with 13 bases in the middle. The CDR3 nucleotides read TGCGCCAGCAGCTTGGTGGCTGTTGGGTTCTACGAGCAGTACTTC. Translating it yields CASSLVAVGFYEQYF. Drawing the rest from reference TRBV5-1 and TRBJ2-7, the complete variable domain is KAGVTQTPRYLIKTRGQQVTLSCSPISGHRSVSWYQQTPGQGLQFLFEYFSETQRNKGNFPGRFSGRQFSNSRSEMNVSTLELGDSALYLCASSLVAVGFYEQYFGPGTRLTVT.

There are many counts of this clone. The rearrangement joins TRBV2 to TRBJ2-1; 8 bases line up with TRBD1. The CDR3 extends over 14 amino acids. Trimming cost V 8 bases and J 3 bases; bases outside gene matches: 6. CDR1 and CDR2 (germline): SNHLY, FYNNEI. CDR3 residues: CASQPGQDYNEQFF. The CDR3 DNA sequence: TGTGCCAGCCAACCGGGACAGGACTACAATGAGCAGTTCTTC. The full variable domain, rest sourced from reference TRBV2 and TRBJ2-1, is EPEVTQTPSHQVTQMGQEVILRCVPISNHLYFYWYRQILGQKVEFLVSFYNNEISEKSEIFDDQFSVERPDGSNFTLKIRSTKLEDSAMYFCASQPGQDYNEQFFGPGTRLTVL.

This chain uses TRBV6-6 with TRBJ2-2, with a weak D call TRBD1 (6 bases). CDR3 length: 16 amino acids. CDR1 MNHNY and CDR2 SVGAGI come from the germline V gene (reference sequence). Trimming took 0 bases from V and 1 from J, leaving 9 bases between them. The CDR3 is CASSYSGHKNTGELFF. The CDR3, as DNA: TGTGCCAGCAGTTACTCGGGACATAAGAACACCGGGGAGCTGTTTTTT.

This clone was counted ten times or more. One end of the junction does not line up with germline, which may come from a read error. This chain links TRBV10-3 with TRBJ2-3; 8 bases align to TRBD1. Germline-derived CDR1 and CDR2 are ENHRY and SYGVKD. The CDR3 contains 15 residues. CDR3 in amino acids: CATERTAPGTGTQYF. The DNA of the CDR3 is TGTGCCACGGAAAGGACAGCCCCTGGGACAGGTACGCAGTATTTT.

This clone is labeled medium-sized (0.01 to 0.1%). The V call is TRBV20-1, the J call TRBJ2-2; 9 bases are shared with TRBD2. The CDR3 contains 16 residues. CDR1 is DFQATT and CDR2 is SNEGSKA in the germline V gene (reference sequence). V dropped 3 bases and J dropped 2; count of bases not matched to a gene: 7. This CDR3 reads CSARWREGRNTGELFF. Written as DNA, the CDR3 is TGCAGTGCTAGGTGGCGGGAGGGCCGCAACACCGGGGAGCTGTTTTTT.

This clone counts as medium-sized (0.01 to 0.1%). This chain joins TRBV6-5 and TRBJ2-2; a weak D match, TRBD2 (6 bases). The V gene lost 2 bases and the J gene lost 6 bases, with 13 bases spanning the gap. CDR1 MNHEY and CDR2 SVGAGI come from the germline V gene. This CDR3 spans 15 amino acids. This CDR3 is CASSYRGRRSGELFF. DNA for the CDR3: TGTGCCAGCAGTTACCGAGGGAGGCGGTCCGGGGAGCTGTTTTTT.

CDR3 region: CASSYSATRESGNTIYF. The CDR3 DNA reads as TGTGCCAGCAGTTACTCGGCGACCAGGGAGTCTGGAAACACCATATATTTT. V is TRBV6-5 and J is TRBJ1-3; maybe TRBD1 (5 bases). CDR1 MNHEY and CDR2 SVGAGI come from the germline V gene. Trimming removed 0 bases at V and 1 base at J, with 13 bases between. CDR3 length: 17 amino acids.

By sample fraction, this clone is medium-sized. This rearrangement joins TRBV20-1 to TRBJ2-3; D gene ambiguous. The CDR3 contains 13 residues. Looked up from germline, CDR1 is DFQATT and CDR2 is SNEGSKA (reference sequence). Trimming shortened V by 4 bases and J by 2 bases, and 10 bases separated the two germline ends. The CDR3 DNA follows: TGCAGTGCTATAGAAGACTTCACAGATACGCAGTATTTT. This codes for CSAIEDFTDTQYF.